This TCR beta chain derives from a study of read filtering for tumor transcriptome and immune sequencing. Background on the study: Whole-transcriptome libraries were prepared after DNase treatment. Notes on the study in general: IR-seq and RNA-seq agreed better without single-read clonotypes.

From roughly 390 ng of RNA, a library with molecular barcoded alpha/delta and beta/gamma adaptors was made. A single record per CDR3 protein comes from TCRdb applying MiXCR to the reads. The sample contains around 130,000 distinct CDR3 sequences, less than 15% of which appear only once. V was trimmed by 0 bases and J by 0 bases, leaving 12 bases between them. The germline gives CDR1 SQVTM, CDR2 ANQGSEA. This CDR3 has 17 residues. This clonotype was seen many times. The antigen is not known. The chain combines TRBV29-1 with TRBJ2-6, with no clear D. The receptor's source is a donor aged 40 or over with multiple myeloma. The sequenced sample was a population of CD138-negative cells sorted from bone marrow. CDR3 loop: CSVEDPPGSSGANVLTF. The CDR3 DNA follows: TGCAGCGTTGAAGATCCGCCAGGCAGCTCTGGGGCCAACGTCCTGACTTTC.